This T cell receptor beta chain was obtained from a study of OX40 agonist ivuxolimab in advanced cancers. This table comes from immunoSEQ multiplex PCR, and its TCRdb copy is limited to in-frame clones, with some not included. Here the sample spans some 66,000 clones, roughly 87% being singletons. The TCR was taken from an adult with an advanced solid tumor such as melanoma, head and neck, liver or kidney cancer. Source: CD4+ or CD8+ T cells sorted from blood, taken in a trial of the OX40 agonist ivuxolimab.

The CDR3 nucleotides are TGTGCCAGTAGTATGCGACAGTTGTTGTCCCAGCATTTT. This gives the protein CASSMRQLLSQHF. V and J are TRBV19 and TRBJ1-5; D may be TRBD1 (5 bases). Deletions cut 3 bases from V and 11 bases from J, with 14 bases between. There are 13 residues in the CDR3. Germline V CDR1 and CDR2: LNHDA, SQIVND (reference sequence).